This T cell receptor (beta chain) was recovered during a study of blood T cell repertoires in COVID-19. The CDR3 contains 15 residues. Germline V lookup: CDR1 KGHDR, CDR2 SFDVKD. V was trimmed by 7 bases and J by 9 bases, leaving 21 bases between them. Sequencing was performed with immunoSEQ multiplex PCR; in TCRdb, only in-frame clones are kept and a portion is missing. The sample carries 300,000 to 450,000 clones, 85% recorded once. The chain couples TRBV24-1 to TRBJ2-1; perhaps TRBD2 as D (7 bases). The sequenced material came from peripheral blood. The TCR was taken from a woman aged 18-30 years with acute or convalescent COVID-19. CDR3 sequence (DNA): TGTGCCACCAGCCGAGGGGGAGGATTAGCGGGTGAGCAGTTCTTC. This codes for CATSRGGGLAGEQFF.